This is a list of T cell receptor beta chains from one sample in a study of blood T cell repertoires in COVID-19. Here immunoSEQ multiplex PCR was the method, and the copy in TCRdb shows in-frame clones only, minus some. The sample yields around 170,000 clones, about nine tenths seen once. Sequencing was performed on PBMCs or T cells enriched from blood (not recorded which). These receptor sequences come from a woman in her late teens or twenties who had recovered from COVID-19. CDR3s include the opening cysteine and the closing phenylalanine or tryptophan. D genes are given only for firm matches. A clone size is listed for some rows: how often the clone was seen (once, few, many), or a class if it is expanded.

D: NA
size: NA
J: TRBJ1-1
V: TRBV27
DNA: TGTGCCAGCAGCCCAATAGCTTTCTTT
CDR3: CASSPIAFF

D: NA
size: NA
J: TRBJ1-2
V: TRBV9
DNA: TGTGCCAGCAGTCTCTACCCTCGCGGGGCGGACTATGGCTACACCTTC
CDR3: CASSLYPRGADYGYTF

D: NA
size: NA
J: TRBJ1-1
V: TRBV10-1
DNA: TGCGCCAGCAGTGAGATCGGAGGCCTAGGGACTGAAGCTTTCTTT
CDR3: CASSEIGGLGTEAFF

D: NA
size: NA
J: TRBJ2-2
V: TRBV7-9
DNA: TGTGCCAGCAGCGGGACACCGAACACCGGGGAGCTGTTTTTT
CDR3: CASSGTPNTGELFF

D: TRBD1
size: NA
J: TRBJ2-7
V: TRBV19
DNA: TGTGCCAGTAGTCTAGGGACAGGGGTCTCTAGTGAGCAGTACTTC
CDR3: CASSLGTGVSSEQYF

D: TRBD1
size: NA
J: TRBJ1-2
V: TRBV12-3/TRBV12-4
DNA: TGTGCCAGCAGCCCTGGGACAGGATATGGCTACACCTTC
CDR3: CASSPGTGYGYTF

D: NA
size: NA
J: TRBJ2-5
V: TRBV27
DNA: TGTGCCAGCAGTCCCTCACCCCCAGGACAAGAGACCCAGTACTTC
CDR3: CASSPSPPGQETQYF

D: TRBD2
size: few
J: TRBJ2-1
V: TRBV27
DNA: TGTGCCAGCAGCGCAGGACTAGCGGCCAATGAGCAGTTCTTC
CDR3: CASSAGLAANEQFF

D: TRBD1
size: NA
J: TRBJ1-5
V: TRBV28
DNA: TGTGCCAGCAGTCTTACCTACAGGGGGCCCCATCAGCCCCAGCATTTT
CDR3: CASSLTYRGPHQPQHF

D: NA
size: NA
J: TRBJ2-5
V: TRBV10-3
DNA: TGTGCCATCAGTGAGTCTGGAGCAGCCCAAGAGACCCAGTACTTC
CDR3: CAISESGAAQETQYF

D: TRBD2
size: NA
J: TRBJ2-5
V: TRBV3-1/TRBV3-2
DNA: TGTGCCAGCAGCCAAGGAGCTAGCGGGGGGGCTGTAAGGGACCAGTACTTC
CDR3: CASSQGASGGAVRDQYF

D: TRBD1
size: few
J: TRBJ1-4
V: TRBV6-1
DNA: TGTGCCAGCAGTGAGGGGACAGCCGTTAATGAAAAACTGTTTTTT
CDR3: CASSEGTAVNEKLFF

D: NA
size: NA
J: TRBJ2-7
V: TRBV11-2
DNA: TGTGCCAGCAGCCCCTTAAACGGCTACGAGCAGTACTTC
CDR3: CASSPLNGYEQYF

D: TRBD1
size: NA
J: TRBJ1-5
V: TRBV6-5
DNA: TGTGCCAGCAGGCCCGGGACAGAATACAATCAGCCCCAGCATTTT
CDR3: CASRPGTEYNQPQHF

D: TRBD2
size: NA
J: TRBJ2-1
V: TRBV30
DNA: TGTGCCTGGCGGAGAGGGAGGGATAATGAGCAGTTCTTC
CDR3: CAWRRGRDNEQFF

D: TRBD2
size: NA
J: TRBJ2-4
V: TRBV19
DNA: TGTGCCAGTAGTATTGAGGCTAGCGGGAGTGGAGCCAAAAACATTCAGTACTTC
CDR3: CASSIEASGSGAKNIQYF

D: TRBD2
size: NA
J: TRBJ2-1
V: TRBV2
DNA: TGTGCCAGCAAAATGGCGGGAGGTACTTCCTACAATGAGCAGTTCTTC
CDR3: CASKMAGGTSYNEQFF

D: NA
size: NA
J: TRBJ1-1
V: TRBV7-2
DNA: TGTGCCAGCAGCTTAGCGCTGGGGGGGTCAACTGAAGCTTTCTTT
CDR3: CASSLALGGSTEAFF

D: TRBD1
size: NA
J: TRBJ1-5
V: TRBV28
DNA: TGTGCCAGTTCCGGGACAGTATACCAAATGGATCAGCCCCAGCATTTT
CDR3: CASSGTVYQMDQPQHF

D: NA
size: NA
J: TRBJ2-3
V: TRBV7-3
DNA: TGTGCCAGCAGCTGGGGGGGCACAGATACGCAGTATTTT
CDR3: CASSWGGTDTQYF

D: NA
size: NA
J: TRBJ1-2
V: TRBV2
DNA: TGTGCCAGCAGTGACAGTCAACACTATGGCTACACCTTC
CDR3: CASSDSQHYGYTF

D: NA
size: NA
J: TRBJ2-1
V: TRBV7-9
DNA: TGTGCCAGCAGCTTAGTAGAGCCGAGCAATGAGCAGTTCTTC
CDR3: CASSLVEPSNEQFF

D: NA
size: NA
J: TRBJ2-7
V: TRBV28
DNA: TGTGCCAGCAGTTTATTGGACAGAGGTTTCGAGCAGTACTTC
CDR3: CASSLLDRGFEQYF

D: NA
size: few
J: TRBJ1-2
V: TRBV6-5
DNA: TGTGCCAGCAGTCCAGGGGTGGACTATGGCTACACCTTC
CDR3: CASSPGVDYGYTF

D: TRBD1
size: NA
J: TRBJ1-6
V: TRBV5-6
DNA: TGTGCCAGCAGCGGGACAGGGGGTTCGAGCTCCTATAATTCACCCCTCCACTTT
CDR3: CASSGTGGSSSYNSPLHF

D: TRBD1
size: NA
J: TRBJ2-7
V: TRBV2
DNA: TGTGCCAGCAAGAACTCAGAAGAGGGGGCGTTGGGGGAGCAGTACTTC
CDR3: CASKNSEEGALGEQYF

D: TRBD1
size: NA
J: TRBJ1-2
V: TRBV27
DNA: TGTGCCAGCAGTTTATCGGCGGGACAGGGACTATATGGCTACACCTTC
CDR3: CASSLSAGQGLYGYTF

D: NA
size: NA
J: TRBJ2-2
V: TRBV18
DNA: TGTGCCAGCTCACCCGTGAACACCGGGGAGCTGTTTTTT
CDR3: CASSPVNTGELFF

D: TRBD2
size: NA
J: TRBJ2-2
V: TRBV10-3
DNA: TGTGCCAGTCAAAGTCGGTCTAGCGGGAGAAAAGCCGGGGAGCTGTTTTTT
CDR3: CASQSRSSGRKAGELFF

D: TRBD2
size: few
J: TRBJ2-7
V: TRBV19
DNA: TGTGCCAGTAGGGACAGCCCGGGACTAGATGGGAAGGACGAGCAGTACTTC
CDR3: CASRDSPGLDGKDEQYF

D: TRBD1
size: NA
J: TRBJ1-5
V: TRBV27
DNA: TGTGCCAGCAGTTTAAACAGGGGTACATGGCCCCAGCATTTT
CDR3: CASSLNRGTWPQHF

D: TRBD1
size: once
J: TRBJ2-7
V: TRBV28
DNA: TGTGCCAGCAGTTCAGGGACAGGGGGGAGCTCCTACGAGCAGTACTTC
CDR3: CASSSGTGGSSYEQYF

D: TRBD1
size: NA
J: TRBJ1-2
V: TRBV28
DNA: TGTGCCAGCAGTACGGGACAGGGGAGCTATGGCTACACCTTC
CDR3: CASSTGQGSYGYTF

D: TRBD2
size: NA
J: TRBJ2-3
V: TRBV5-1
DNA: TGCGCCAGCAGCGTTACGAGCGGGAGTGGGTCAGATACGCAGTATTTT
CDR3: CASSVTSGSGSDTQYF

D: TRBD1
size: NA
J: TRBJ1-6
V: TRBV9
DNA: TGTGCCAGCAGCGTAGGTGAGGGGGCAAATTCACCCCTCCACTTT
CDR3: CASSVGEGANSPLHF

D: NA
size: once
J: TRBJ2-1
V: TRBV6-5
DNA: TGTGCCAGCAGAATAACCGACATAACCTACAATGAGCAGTTCTTC
CDR3: CASRITDITYNEQFF

D: TRBD2
size: once
J: TRBJ2-3
V: TRBV5-8
DNA: TGTGCCAGCAGCTCTCCTAGCGGGAGGGGTACAGATACGCAGTATTTT
CDR3: CASSSPSGRGTDTQYF

D: NA
size: few
J: TRBJ2-3
V: TRBV5-1
DNA: TGCGCCAGCAGCTTGGCGCGGGGTCCTTTT
CDR3: CASSLARGPF

D: NA
size: NA
J: TRBJ1-2
V: TRBV19
DNA: TGTGCCAGTACCTCCGGGTGGGGGGATGGCTACACCTTC
CDR3: CASTSGWGDGYTF

D: NA
size: NA
J: TRBJ1-4
V: TRBV14
DNA: TGTGCCAGCAGCGCGGGGGTTTTGTATTCTAATGAAAAACTGTTTTTT
CDR3: CASSAGVLYSNEKLFF

D: NA
size: NA
J: TRBJ1-2
V: TRBV16
DNA: TGTGCCAGCAGCCAATTCCGAGACAGGCCCTATGGCTACACCTTC
CDR3: CASSQFRDRPYGYTF

D: TRBD2
size: NA
J: TRBJ2-2
V: TRBV28
DNA: TGTGCCACCCAGCCCCTAGCGGGGGGGCGTGCCACCGGGGAGCTGTTTTTT
CDR3: CATQPLAGGRATGELFF

D: TRBD2
size: NA
J: TRBJ2-5
V: TRBV28
DNA: TGTGCCAGCAGTCCGTTACTAGCGGGAGAGGGGGAGACCCAGTACTTC
CDR3: CASSPLLAGEGETQYF

D: NA
size: NA
J: TRBJ2-2
V: TRBV5-4
DNA: TGTGCCAGCAGCTTGTTTGCAGGCGGGACCGGGGAGCTGTTTTTT
CDR3: CASSLFAGGTGELFF

D: NA
size: NA
J: TRBJ1-2
V: TRBV2
DNA: TGTGCCAGCAAGGTCCAGGGGAAGTGCACCTTC
CDR3: CASKVQGKCTF